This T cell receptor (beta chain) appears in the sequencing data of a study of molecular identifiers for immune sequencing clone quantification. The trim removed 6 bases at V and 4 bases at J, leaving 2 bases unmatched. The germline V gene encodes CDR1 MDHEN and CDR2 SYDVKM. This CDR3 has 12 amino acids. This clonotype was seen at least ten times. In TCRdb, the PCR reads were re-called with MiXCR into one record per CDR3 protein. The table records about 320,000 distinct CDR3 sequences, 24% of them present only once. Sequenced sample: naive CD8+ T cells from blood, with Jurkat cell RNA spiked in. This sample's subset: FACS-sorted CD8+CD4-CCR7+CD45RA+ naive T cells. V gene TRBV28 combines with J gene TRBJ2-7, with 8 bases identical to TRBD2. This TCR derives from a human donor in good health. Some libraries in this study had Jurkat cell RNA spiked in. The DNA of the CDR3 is TGTGCCAGCAGAGCGGGGGAGTACGAGCAGTACTTC. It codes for CASRAGEYEQYF.